Each of the 3 T cell receptor beta chains below was sequenced from the same sample in a study of control samples from healthy donors and cancer patients. TCRdb's table, derived via immunoSEQ multiplex PCR, lists solely in-frame clones and lacks some. The sample lists 350,000 to 450,000 clones; roughly 90% were seen once. Sequencing was done on a sample of PBMCs. Receptor source: a middle-aged man with head and neck cancer.

The gene calls are TRBV27 and TRBJ2-1; D tentatively reads TRBD1 or TRBD2 (6 bases each). The CDR3 runs to 15 residues. The germline CDR1 and CDR2 sequences are MNHEY and SMNVEV (reference sequence). V shed 2 bases and J shed 7 bases, with 15 bases lying between them. The CDR3, as DNA: TGTGCCAGCAGTTTACCGGGGGCCCTTCATAATGAGCAGTTCTTC. It is translated as CASSLPGALHNEQFF.

The chain has TRBV7-9 and TRBJ1-4, with D hard to call. CDR3 length: 15 residues. Trimming shortened V by 3 bases and J by 0 bases, and 8 bases separated the two germline ends. CDR1 and CDR2 from the germline V gene are SEHNR and FQNEAQ (reference sequence). This CDR3 reads CASSFGVPTNEKLFF. The DNA of the CDR3 is TGTGCCAGCAGCTTCGGGGTTCCAACTAATGAAAAACTGTTTTTT.

V and J are TRBV29-1 and TRBJ2-7; D is undetermined. The CDR3 sequence is 15 residues long. V lost 3 bases, J lost 0 bases, and 15 bases lay in between. Per the germline V gene, CDR1 is SQVTM and CDR2 is ANQGSEA. The CDR3 DNA reads as TGCAGCGTTGACGTGTCGGGCAAGAGCTCCTACGAGCAGTACTTC. It yields the protein CSVDVSGKSSYEQYF.